A single T cell receptor (beta chain) is shown here with its context. The antigen it binds to is not known. Per-base quality was not reported, and no clone a single base away is much larger than it. This sample was taken from a study of preoperative IRX-2 immunotherapy in early breast cancer (dated 2019 in TCRdb). In the paper's terms, the treatment or condition label means: preoperative locoregional IRX-2 cytokine immunotherapy. The samples were obtained from a phase Ib study that tested preoperative, locoregional IRX-2 cytokine immunotherapy designed to prime immune responses. Donors were patients with early-stage breast cancer who received IRX-2 before surgery. Libraries were prepared through the immunoSEQ multiplex PCR assay. Not all clones reach the TCRdb copy of this immuneACCESS table, which keeps in-frame sequences only. Checked studies attribute under half of the gap to unresolved V genes and leave the rest unexplained. This sample holds fewer than 25,000 clones; roughly 90% were observed only once. Under 30% of the sample is held by the ten biggest clonotypes.

Based on the germline V gene (reference sequence), the CDR1 and CDR2 sequences are LNHDA and SQIVND. The CDR3 contains 15 residues, cysteine and phenylalanine counted. Left in the record is the CDR3 DNA by itself, 45 bases read in frame from the first base. At the junction V is shortened by 3 bases and J by 2 bases, with 13 bases in between. The chain uses TRBV19 and TRBJ1-1; TRBD1 might be the D gene, on 5 matching bases. The receptor was isolated from a human donor with breast cancer. This sample comprised tumor tissue, obtained after IRX-2 immunotherapy. The sequenced DNA is TGTGCCAGTAGTATGTTCGGGACGGTAAACACTGAAGCTTTCTTT. It encodes CASSMFGTVNTEAFF.